These 19 T cell receptor beta chains were sequenced from one sample in a study of cytomegalovirus exposure and HLA in healthy donors. PCR used 60 Vbeta primers and 13 Jbeta primers. Using immunoSEQ multiplex PCR, the repertoire was profiled, and TCRdb retains in-frame clones only, with some absent. Here the sample spans roughly 80,000 clones, less than 80% being singletons. Sequencing was carried out using PBMCs. Every receptor here comes from a woman aged 45-65 years in good health and CMV-seropositive.

The rearrangement links TRBV15 to TRBJ1-4; 8 bases line up with TRBD1. The CDR3 length is 16 residues. J lost 8 bases, V lost 3 bases, and 11 bases had no gene match. Germline V gene data show CDR1 as LNHNV and CDR2 as YYDKDF (reference sequence). The CDR3 region is CATSSPTGGLWEKLFF. The CDR3 DNA reads as TGTGCCACCAGCAGCCCTACAGGGGGTTTATGGGAAAAACTGTTTTTT.

The gene calls are TRBV18 and TRBJ2-1; 7 bases match TRBD1. The CDR3 runs 15 residues. The V and J ends lost 2 bases and 5 bases, in that order; junction bases with no gene match: 6. Germline V gene sequence: CDR1 KGHSH, CDR2 LQKENI. In DNA form, the CDR3 reads TGTGCCAGCTCACCATTCCGGACAGGAGACAATGAGCAGTTCTTC. Protein: CASSPFRTGDNEQFF.

The V call is TRBV7-9, the J call TRBJ2-3; 10 positions match TRBD1. The CDR3 totals 14 residues. Per germline, CDR1 SEHNR and CDR2 FQNEAQ (reference sequence). Trimming removed 5 bases from V and 9 bases from J; junction bases left unmatched: 8. The CDR3 loop is CASSPTGGPGTQYF. CDR3 nucleotide sequence: TGTGCCAGCAGCCCGACAGGGGGCCCAGGGACGCAGTATTTT. The variable domain in full, with the rest retrieved from reference TRBV7-9 and TRBJ2-3, is DTGVSQNPRHKITKRGQNVTFRCDPISEHNRLYWYRQTLGQGPEFLTYFQNEAQLEKSRLLSDRFSAERPKGSFSTLEIQRTEQGDSAMYLCASSPTGGPGTQYFGPGTRLTVL.

In this sample, this clone turned up a few times. The chain has TRBV9 and TRBJ2-1, with D perhaps matching TRBD2 (7 bases). Germline V lookup: CDR1 SGDLS, CDR2 YYNGEE. The V end was cut by 2 bases, the J end by 3 bases, with 12 bases between. The CDR3 spans 15 residues. In DNA, the CDR3 is TGTGCCAGCAGCGTTCTAGGGGGGGTCTACAATGAGCAGTTCTTC. Protein sequence: CASSVLGGVYNEQFF. The full variable domain, with the rest looked up from reference TRBV9 and TRBJ2-1, is DSGVTQTPKHLITATGQRVTLRCSPRSGDLSVYWYQQSLDQGLQFLIQYYNGEERAKGNILERFSAQQFPDLHSELNLSSLELGDSALYFCASSVLGGVYNEQFFGPGTRLTVL.

This chain links TRBV11-2 with TRBJ2-7; 8 bases agree with TRBD1. The CDR3 runs 14 residues. From germline, CDR1 is SGHAT and CDR2 FQNNGV. J was trimmed by 4 bases and V by 4 bases; bases with no gene match: 6. CDR3 protein: CASSSAGGRYEQYF. The CDR3 bases are TGTGCCAGCAGCTCGGCAGGGGGCCGATACGAGCAGTACTTC.

J is TRBJ1-3 and V is TRBV19; the match to TRBD1 covers 9 bases. The length of the CDR3 is 15 residues. The germline CDR1 and CDR2 sequences are LNHDA and SQIVND (reference sequence). Losses at the gene ends were 6 bases for V and 4 bases for J; bases not matched to a gene: 7. The CDR3 loop is CASSQTGGAGNTIYF. In nucleotides, the CDR3 is TGTGCCAGTAGCCAAACAGGGGGCGCCGGAAACACCATATATTTT.

The chain is built from TRBV5-1 and TRBJ1-1; TRBD1 agrees at 10 bases. Germline V lookup: CDR1 SGHRS, CDR2 YFSETQ. The CDR3 length is 14 residues. V dropped 4 bases and J dropped 3; count of bases not matched to a gene: 3. CDR3 in amino acids: CASSGDRGHTEAFF. In DNA form, the CDR3 reads TGCGCCAGCAGCGGCGACAGGGGGCACACTGAAGCTTTCTTT.

The chain couples TRBV19 to TRBJ1-2; D is unclear. Looked up from germline, CDR1 is LNHDA and CDR2 is SQIVND (reference sequence). There are 15 residues in the CDR3. Between the trimmed V and J ends, which lost 1 base and 3 bases, there was a span of 12 bases. CDR3 amino acids: CASSIAPQVDYGYTF. Written as DNA, the CDR3 is TGTGCCAGTAGTATAGCCCCTCAGGTCGACTATGGCTACACCTTC.

The chain is built from TRBV27 and TRBJ1-4; D not certain. Germline V gene lookup returns CDR1 MNHEY and CDR2 SMNVEV (reference sequence). V was cut by 2 bases and J by 8 bases, with 12 bases left in between. The CDR3 is made up of 14 amino acids. CDR3 sequence reads: CASSLGSQREKLFF. In DNA, the CDR3 is TGTGCCAGCAGTTTAGGCAGCCAGCGGGAAAAACTGTTTTTT.

The chain is built from TRBV2 and TRBJ2-5; 8 bases are shared with TRBD1. The V and J ends lost 8 bases and 1 base, in that order; junction bases with no gene match: 9. This CDR3 is 15 amino acids long. Per the germline V gene, CDR1 is SNHLY and CDR2 is FYNNEI. The CDR3 reads CASGLGTGRQETQYF. The CDR3 DNA reads TGTGCCAGCGGACTGGGGACAGGTCGCCAAGAGACCCAGTACTTC.

The genes are TRBV19 and TRBJ1-5; 7 positions agree with TRBD1. Losses at the gene ends were 7 bases for V and 0 bases for J; bases not matched to a gene: 9. Germline lookup yields CDR1 LNHDA and CDR2 SQIVND (reference sequence). CDR3 length: 16 amino acids. In nucleotides, the CDR3 is TGTGCCAGTACCTGGGACAGCCAAAATAGCAATCAGCCCCAGCATTTT. Protein: CASTWDSQNSNQPQHF.

The J gene is TRBJ2-3, the V gene TRBV11-2, with 8 bases aligning to TRBD2. Germline loops: CDR1 SGHAT, CDR2 FQNNGV. After removal of 6 bases from V and 4 bases from J, the junction contained 12 bases not matched to a gene. The CDR3 is 16 amino acids. The CDR3 here is CASSQPSGGGADTQYF. CDR3 nucleotides: TGTGCCAGCAGTCAACCTTCCGGGGGGGGCGCAGATACGCAGTATTTT.

The chain employs TRBV19 and TRBJ2-3; maybe TRBD1 (6 bases). The V and J ends lost 8 bases and 4 bases respectively, with 16 bases between them. The CDR3 covers 14 residues. The germline CDR1 and CDR2 sequences are LNHDA and SQIVND (reference sequence). CDR3 residues: CASSQTGSADTQYF. CDR3 sequence (DNA): TGTGCCAGTTCACAAACAGGGAGCGCAGATACGCAGTATTTT. The full variable domain, rest sourced from reference TRBV19 and TRBJ2-3, is DGGITQSPKYLFRKEGQNVTLSCEQNLNHDAMYWYRQDPGQGLRLIYYSQIVNDFQKGDIAEGYSVSREKKESFPLTVTSAQKNPTAFYLCASSQTGSADTQYFGPGTRLTVL.

This sequence joins TRBV18 and TRBJ2-3; TRBD2 agrees at 9 bases. Trimming cost V 2 bases and J 7 bases; bases outside gene matches: 10. This CDR3 contains 16 residues. Germline CDR1 is KGHSH and CDR2 is LQKENI. The CDR3 nucleotides read TGTGCCAGCTCACCAACGGGCGGGGGGGCCTTGAATACGCAGTATTTT. Translated, it gives CASSPTGGGALNTQYF.

The rearrangement links TRBV18 to TRBJ1-1; D is unresolved. Germline V gene lookup returns CDR1 KGHSH and CDR2 LQKENI. This CDR3 contains 15 residues. Trimming took 3 bases from V and 1 from J, leaving 12 bases between them. DNA for the CDR3: TGTGCCAGCTCACCCTCAACGGGTCCGAACACTGAAGCTTTCTTT. The encoded protein is CASSPSTGPNTEAFF.

The chain joins TRBV27 to TRBJ1-2; the D is unclear. This CDR3 region has 13 residues. Germline CDR1 reads MNHEY; CDR2 reads SMNVEV (reference sequence). With 2 bases removed from V and 4 bases from J, the gap between germline ends came to 8 bases. The CDR3 sequence is CASSLNSAYGYTF. The CDR3, as DNA: TGTGCCAGCAGTTTAAACAGTGCCTATGGCTACACCTTC.

This rearrangement joins TRBV19 to TRBJ1-5, with TRBD1 identical over 9 bases. Germline trimming cut 4 bases from V and 6 bases from J; bases unmatched to any gene: 7. Germline V CDR1 and CDR2: LNHDA, SQIVND (reference sequence). CDR3 length equals 15 residues. DNA for the CDR3: TGTGCCAGTAGTACGGGACAGGGCGTCGGTCAGCCCCAGCATTTT. Translation: CASSTGQGVGQPQHF.

The chain carries TRBV9 and TRBJ2-1; possible D gene TRBD2, 5 bases. V lost 6 bases and J 0 bases, leaving 13 bases between the germline ends. Germline CDR1 is SGDLS and CDR2 is YYNGEE. The length of the CDR3 is 15 residues. CDR3 amino acids: CASNTGLSSYNEQFF. CDR3 sequence (DNA): TGTGCCAGCAACACTGGACTTAGCTCCTACAATGAGCAGTTCTTC.

DNA of the CDR3: TGTGCCAGCAGCCCGGCGGGTAGCAATCAGCCCCAGCATTTT. Protein product: CASSPAGSNQPQHF. The rearrangement uses TRBV9 and TRBJ1-5; D remains unclear. Trimming took 4 bases from V and 0 from J, leaving 8 bases between them. CDR3 length: 14 residues. In germline, CDR1 is SGDLS, CDR2 YYNGEE.